This T cell receptor (beta chain) emerged from a study of cytomegalovirus exposure and HLA in healthy donors. The PCR contained 60 Vbeta and 13 Jbeta primers. Produced via immunoSEQ multiplex PCR; TCRdb's table is partial and in-frame only. The sample yields approximately 200,000 clones, about 83% seen once. After removal of 6 bases from V and 1 base from J, the junction contained 9 bases not matched to a gene. The CDR3 has 16 amino acids. Germline V CDR1 and CDR2: MNHNY, SVGAGI (reference sequence). This clone has just one count. Antigen: not known. All the people who gave samples were healthy bone marrow donors. Notes on the study in general: Earlier analysis yielded a pattern in which most TCR beta V segments were productive about 90% or about 30% of the time. Analyses of presence/absence relied on an assumption of roughly uniform sequencing depth across donors.

The V and J genes are TRBV6-6 and TRBJ2-7; 10 bases line up with TRBD2. This receptor was identified in a human donor in good health. Sequencing was performed on PBMCs. DNA for the CDR3: TGTGCCAGCAGCCAAAGGACTAGCGGCAATTCCTACGAGCAGTACTTC. Protein: CASSQRTSGNSYEQYF.